Sequencing of this T cell receptor (beta chain) was carried out in a study of response to subunit inactivated influenza vaccine. This clonotype has more than one count but fewer than ten. The V and J ends lost 3 bases and 5 bases respectively, with 10 bases between them. CDR3 length equals 14 residues. TCRdb independently ran MiXCR on the RT-PCR reads; one entry per CDR3 protein. This repertoire shows some 520,000 distinct CDR3 sequences, 16% found once; its top ten account for roughly 3%. This sequence was found in a man aged 50 to 69 who received an inactivated influenza vaccine. The chain uses TRBV12-3 or TRBV12-4 and TRBJ1-4; D is perhaps TRBD1 (5 bases). Sequences were derived from CD4+ T cells sorted from PBMCs, sampled less than 30 months after vaccination. The CDR3 here is CASSFRQGNEKLFF. The CDR3 region has the DNA TGTGCCAGCAGTTTCCGGCAGGGAAATGAAAAACTGTTTTTT.